This T cell receptor (beta chain) was observed in a study of blood T cell repertoires in COVID-19 (TCRdb year 2020). Regarding the study in general: Samples covering the acute and convalescent phases of COVID-19 were provided by collaborators in the United States, Italy and Spain. Samples came from the ongoing ImmuneRACE study (first 160 participants) plus 1,254 subjects from 6 global collaborators. The dataset comprised deeply sampled blood TCRbeta repertoires from subjects exposed to, actively infected with, or recovered from COVID-19. The repertoires were released in a freely available public database intended as a resource for research on the immune response to SARS-CoV-2. A de-identified subject ID, COVID-19 status, age in years and sex were almost always included in the sample metadata. Where available, HLA class I and class II types were obtained from metadata supplied by the sample provider rather than from assay-based typing. The material from the prospective study consisted of cDNA or gDNA derived from T cells, B-cell-depleted T cells, or PBMCs.

On this clone itself: Its antigen is not yet known. No qualities accompany the bases; no much larger clone lies one base away.

The paper's findings and limits, for the study overall: How much clinical and demographic metadata was included differed by source and by participant, and the metadata was provided uncurated.

The immunoSEQ Assay, a bias-controlled multiplex PCR, was used to amplify TCRbeta CDR3 regions from genomic DNA. The authors' analysis ran thus. Nucleated cell counts per sample were estimated from amplification of reference gene primers within the assay. To quantify the absolute abundance of each unique TCRbeta CDR3 rearrangement, sequence reads were collapsed and filtered. For each sample, productive Simpson clonality was calculated as the square root of Simpson's diversity index over productive rearrangements. As stored in TCRdb, this immuneACCESS dataset retains in-frame rearrangements with V and J assigned. A fraction of the clones does not appear; measured against another copy, unresolved V genes explain less than half of the discrepancy, and the remainder lacks a known reason. V and J calls and clone size are those listed in that table; D and trimming were worked out from the DNA. A total of roughly 78,000 clones appear in this sample, roughly 80% of them only once. Of the sample, over 10% is held by the ten largest clones.

One collaborating source in Seattle enrolled patients during active infection and followed them longitudinally through the course of disease. The collaborating institutions used their own protocols to collect whole blood in K2EDTA tubes. Collaborator samples were shipped for TCRbeta analysis as frozen whole blood, isolated PBMCs, or DNA extracted from either sample type. The sequence came from a man in his forties or fifties with COVID-19, enrolled during active disease. What was sequenced was peripheral blood.

The CDR3 is CASRYDRGYEQYF. The nucleotide sequence is given as TGTGCCAGCAGGTACGACAGGGGCTACGAGCAGTACTTC. The chain links TRBV2 with TRBJ2-7; 8 central bases correspond to TRBD1. CDR1 is given as SNHLY and CDR2 as FYNNEI, both from the germline V gene. The CDR3 sequence holds 13 residues, the cysteine and phenylalanine included. Here the CDR3 DNA is all that survives: 39 bases in frame from base 1. V loses 6 bases at its end and J loses 3 bases; junction bases beyond the gene matches: 4.